What follows are 31 T cell receptor beta chains derived from one specimen sequenced in a study of beta chain features in type 1 diabetes. Isolated RNA was reverse transcribed in full, so expressed TCRB transcripts were sequenced. Assay used: immunoSEQ multiplex PCR; TCRdb lists only in-frame clones, some missing. The sample gives about 360,000 clones, roughly 12% of which show up once; about 0.018% is in the top ten. The specimen was naive CD4+ T cells from blood. The receptors stem from a man between 18 and 29 years old in good health.

This clone was counted only a few times. The genes are TRBV7-3 and TRBJ1-3; 10 bases align to TRBD1. The ends lost 5 bases at V and 2 bases at J; junction bases unmatched: 3. The CDR3 has 15 residues. Germline assignment: CDR1 SGHTA and CDR2 FQGTGA. The CDR3 is CASSPGTGAGNTIYF. CDR3 bases: TGTGCCAGCAGCCCCGGGACAGGGGCTGGAAACACCATATATTTT.

This clone was seen more than once but under ten times. The chain uses TRBV6-6 and TRBJ1-4; 7 nucleotides agree with TRBD1. The junction had 8 bases not matched to a gene; V was cut back by 5 bases and J by 8 bases. CDR1 and CDR2 (germline): MNHNY, SVGAGI (reference sequence). The CDR3 is 14 amino acids. The CDR3 sequence: CASSLGTVGEKLFF. In nucleotides, the CDR3 is TGTGCCAGCAGTCTAGGGACAGTCGGGGAAAAACTGTTTTTT.

In its sample, this clone was seen many times. This rearrangement joins TRBV29-1 to TRBJ2-7; 12 bases fit TRBD1. The junction had 4 bases not matched to a gene; V was cut back by 6 bases and J by 4 bases. The CDR3 sequence is 13 residues long. The germline V gene has CDR1 SQVTM and CDR2 ANQGSEA. CDR3 sequence reads: CSVGTGGNYEQYF. The CDR3 bases are TGCAGCGTCGGGACAGGGGGCAATTACGAGCAGTACTTC.

This chain's CDR3 is CASILAGGNFIHEQFF. DNA of the CDR3: TGTGCCAGCATACTAGCGGGAGGGAATTTTATCCATGAGCAGTTCTTC. The chain uses TRBV21-1 and TRBJ2-1; TRBD2, the table's D call, lacks a check against the DNA. TRBV21-1 is marked as a pseudogene. The CDR3 contains 16 residues.

Remarks on this clone: Germline is not matched at one junction end, which may reflect a read error. The chain uses TRBV7-7 and TRBJ2-2, with D possibly being TRBD1 (6 bases). Germline V CDR1 and CDR2: SSHAT, FNYEAQ (reference sequence). CDR3 length: 14 amino acids. In nucleotides, the CDR3 is TGTGCTAGCAGGCGACAGGTTAACACCGGGGAGCTGTTTTTT. Protein sequence: CASRRQVNTGELFF.

The sample holds a few counts of this clone. The V call is TRBV7-2, the J call TRBJ2-3; TRBD2 matches at 16 bases. The CDR3 runs to 16 residues. CDR1 and CDR2 (germline): SGHTA, FQGNSA. Trimming removed 5 bases from V and 4 bases from J; junction bases left unmatched: 3. Here the CDR3 DNA reads TGTGCCAGCAGCACGGGACTAGCGGGAGGGCCAGATACGCAGTATTTT. Translated: CASSTGLAGGPDTQYF.

A few counts support this clone. The chain recombines TRBV10-3 with TRBJ1-2; D may be TRBD1 (5 bases). CDR1 is ENHRY, CDR2 SYGVKD, per germline. The CDR3 sequence is 12 residues long. Trimming removed 6 bases from V and 4 bases from J, with 9 bases in between. The CDR3, as DNA: TGTGCCATCAGCCTAGACAGCTATGGCTACACCTTC. Translating it yields CAISLDSYGYTF.

This clone was seen a few times. The CDR3 DNA is TGTGCCTGGGGGACTAGCCCGTTCTTC. The encoded protein is CAWGTSPFF. This rearrangement joins TRBV30 to TRBJ2-1; 9 nucleotides agree with TRBD2. V gave up 5 bases and J gave up 15 bases; unmatched junction bases: 2. CDR3 size: 9 residues. The germline gives CDR1 GTSNPN, CDR2 SVGIG (reference sequence).

The genes are TRBV30 and TRBJ2-5; 9 bases agree with TRBD1. Germline values: CDR1 GTSNPN, CDR2 SVGIG (reference sequence). This CDR3 contains 14 residues. V dropped 2 bases and J dropped 2; count of bases not matched to a gene: 3. The CDR3 loop is CAWSRGTGQETQYF. CDR3 DNA sequence: TGTGCCTGGAGTAGGGGGACAGGGCAAGAGACCCAGTACTTC.

This clone has more than one count but fewer than ten. The rearrangement joins TRBV28 to TRBJ1-5, with 9 bases matching TRBD1. Germline V gene lookup returns CDR1 MDHEN and CDR2 SYDVKM. This CDR3 is built from 14 residues. V lost 4 bases, J lost 7 bases, and 5 bases stayed unmatched. CDR3 sequence (DNA): TGTGCCAGCAGTTCACCACAGGGGGCACAGCCCCAGCATTTT. This sequence encodes CASSSPQGAQPQHF.

The chain combines TRBV30 with TRBJ1-5, with D perhaps TRBD1 (5 bases). Between the trimmed V and J ends, which lost 5 bases and 0 bases, there was a span of 11 bases. Germline V gene lookup returns CDR1 GTSNPN and CDR2 SVGIG (reference sequence). The CDR3 extends over 14 amino acids. CDR3 DNA: TGTGCCTGGGACCCGACAGATAGCAATCAGCCCCAGCATTTT. The encoded protein is CAWDPTDSNQPQHF.

This clone appeared a few times. The V call is TRBV7-9, the J call TRBJ2-2, with a weak D call TRBD1 (5 bases). The germline V and J ends were trimmed by 5 bases and 7 bases, with 8 bases remaining between them. CDR1 is SEHNR, CDR2 FQNEAQ, per germline (reference sequence). The CDR3 runs 12 residues. The CDR3 nucleotides read TGTGCCAGCAGCGATCAGGGCGGGGAGCTGTTTTTT. This encodes CASSDQGGELFF.

This chain joins TRBV4-2 and TRBJ2-4, with 9 bases aligning to TRBD1. The germline V gene has CDR1 LGHNA and CDR2 YNFKEQ. J lost 6 bases, V lost 3 bases, and 6 bases had no gene match. This CDR3 comprises 15 residues. CDR3 protein: CASSQTGGLVNIQYF. In DNA form, the CDR3 reads TGTGCCAGCAGCCAGACAGGGGGTTTGGTAAACATTCAGTACTTC.

This clone was recorded once. The rearrangement uses TRBV6-6 and TRBJ2-5; D may be TRBD2 (5 bases). The germline V and J ends were trimmed by 5 bases and 2 bases, with 15 bases remaining between them. The CDR3 contains 15 residues. CDR1 and CDR2 from the germline V gene are MNHNY and SVGAGI (reference sequence). Here the CDR3 DNA reads TGTGCCAGCAGTCCCCCCGGAGGAACTCAAGAGACCCAGTACTTC. Translated: CASSPPGGTQETQYF.

V gene TRBV6-1 combines with J gene TRBJ2-5, with unresolved D. The length of the CDR3 is 14 residues. Looked up from germline, CDR1 is MNHNS and CDR2 is SASEGT. V lost 6 bases and J 1 base, leaving 12 bases between the germline ends. The CDR3 region has the DNA TGTGCCAGCAGCCCCGCCCCTATCCAAGAGACCCAGTACTTC. Encoded protein: CASSPAPIQETQYF.

This clone was detected a few times. This chain joins TRBV6-5 and TRBJ2-7; tentatively, D is TRBD1 (5 bases). CDR3 length: 12 amino acids. Trimming stripped 5 bases from V and 1 base from J, with 6 bases between. Germline V gene data show CDR1 as MNHEY and CDR2 as SVGAGI. The CDR3 reads CASSQGSYEQYF. The CDR3 DNA reads TGTGCCAGCAGTCAGGGTTCCTACGAGCAGTACTTC.

This clone was recorded once. This chain connects TRBV15 to TRBJ2-1; 9 positions agree with TRBD1. CDR3 length: 16 residues. Per the germline V gene, CDR1 is LNHNV and CDR2 is YYDKDF (reference sequence). V was pared by 5 bases and J by 12 bases, with 17 bases of the junction left unmatched. CDR3 nucleotide sequence: TGTGCCACCAGCGCTACGCCCGGGACAGGGCCTTTCGGGCAGTTCTTC. It specifies CATSATPGTGPFGQFF.

CDR3 nucleotides: TGTGCCAGCAGCTTAGGGCGGGGAGAGGGGCAGCCCCAGCATTTT. Its protein is CASSLGRGEGQPQHF. The rearrangement joins TRBV7-6 to TRBJ1-5, with D tentatively TRBD1 (5 bases). The CDR3 length is 15 residues. V gave up 1 base and J gave up 7 bases, with 14 bases separating them. Germline lookup yields CDR1 SGHVS and CDR2 FNYEAQ.

This clone was recorded a few times. The genes are TRBV11-2 and TRBJ2-7; D is ambiguous. CDR1 is SGHAT, CDR2 FQNNGV, per germline. The CDR3 is 14 amino acids. Between the trimmed V and J ends, which lost 1 base and 2 bases, there was a span of 9 bases. CDR3 nucleotide sequence: TGTGCCAGCAGCTTAGGCATGACTCCCTACGAGCAGTACTTC. The encoded protein is CASSLGMTPYEQYF.

The chain combines TRBV5-1 with TRBJ2-3; TRBD2 matches 7 bases. Germline CDR1 reads SGHRS; CDR2 reads YFSETQ. The CDR3 length is 16 residues. The V segment lost 3 bases and the J segment 0 bases; nucleotides outside the gene matches: 7. The CDR3 reads CASSYERGTSTDTQYF. The CDR3 DNA reads as TGCGCCAGCAGCTACGAGCGGGGAACTAGCACAGATACGCAGTATTTT.

The table lists this clone with many counts. The chain employs TRBV30 and TRBJ2-7; 10 positions agree with TRBD1. CDR3 length: 13 amino acids. The germline V gene encodes CDR1 GTSNPN and CDR2 SVGIG (reference sequence). The CDR3 protein is CASNRDRGYEQYF. CDR3 nucleotide sequence: TGTGCATCGAACCGGGACAGGGGCTACGAGCAGTACTTC.

On this clone: This sample includes further DNA sequences coding for the same CDR3. The V gene is TRBV18, the J gene TRBJ2-2; the D gene is possibly TRBD2 (5 bases). Trimming took off 1 base at V and 5 bases at J, with 5 bases between the two ends. CDR1 KGHSH and CDR2 LQKENI come from the germline V gene. This CDR3 is 13 amino acids long. The CDR3 reads CASSPRETGELFF. The CDR3, as DNA: TGTGCCAGCTCACCACGGGAGACCGGGGAGCTGTTTTTT.

J is TRBJ2-2 and V is TRBV5-4; the D gene is possibly TRBD1 (5 bases). This CDR3 has 14 residues. The germline V gene has CDR1 SGHNT and CDR2 YYREEE (reference sequence). Deletions cut 4 bases from V and 5 bases from J, with 12 bases between. The CDR3 nucleotides read TGTGCCAGCAGCCCCAGGGTGAAAACCGGGGAGCTGTTTTTT. Its translation is CASSPRVKTGELFF.

The V call is TRBV5-1, the J call TRBJ1-1; D not certain. This CDR3 is 13 amino acids long. From germline, CDR1 is SGHRS and CDR2 YFSETQ. The V gene lost 1 base and the J gene lost 6 bases, with 10 bases spanning the gap. The CDR3 loop reads CASSLSHSAEAFF. The CDR3 DNA sequence: TGCGCCAGCAGCTTGAGTCATAGTGCTGAAGCTTTCTTT.

This clone was seen a few times. V usage is TRBV28 and J usage is TRBJ2-3; D remains ambiguous. The ends were cut back, 4 bases at V and 5 bases at J, with 16 bases in the middle. CDR3 length: 15 amino acids. From germline, CDR1 is MDHEN and CDR2 SYDVKM. The CDR3: CASSSLTGTIDTQYF. The CDR3 DNA sequence: TGTGCCAGCAGTTCCCTGACTGGAACCATAGATACGCAGTATTTT.

This clone was seen more than once but under ten times. V gene TRBV4-2 combines with J gene TRBJ2-2; TRBD1 aligns across 10 bases. V trimming: 3 bases; J trimming: 3 bases; junction bases outside the gene matches: 1. This CDR3 is 15 amino acids long. Germline CDR1 is LGHNA and CDR2 is YNFKEQ. The DNA of the CDR3 is TGTGCCAGCAGCCAGGGGACAGGGGACACCGGGGAGCTGTTTTTT. Translation gives CASSQGTGDTGELFF.

V is TRBV7-9 and J is TRBJ2-5; no reliable D call. Looked up from germline, CDR1 is SEHNR and CDR2 is FQNEAQ (reference sequence). Trimming removed 1 base at V and 2 bases at J, with 11 bases between. This CDR3 has 15 residues. DNA of the CDR3: TGTGCCAGCAGCTTAGACAGTGGTCCACAAGAGACCCAGTACTTC. It is translated as CASSLDSGPQETQYF.

This sequence joins TRBV30 and TRBJ1-2, with TRBD1 matching over 7 bases. Germline V gene lookup returns CDR1 GTSNPN and CDR2 SVGIG (reference sequence). This CDR3 has 11 residues. Losses at the gene ends were 0 bases for V and 8 bases for J; bases not matched to a gene: 0. The CDR3 coding sequence is TGTGCCTGGAGTGTGACAGGGGGCTACACCTTC. Its protein product is CAWSVTGGYTF.

This clone has a handful of counts. This chain connects TRBV30 to TRBJ2-7, with TRBD2 matching over 10 bases. In germline, CDR1 is GTSNPN, CDR2 SVGIG (reference sequence). With V trimmed by 5 bases and J by 11 bases, 6 bases remained unmatched. This CDR3 is 11 amino acids long. CDR3: CAWQAGTSEYF. CDR3 bases: TGTGCCTGGCAAGCCGGGACTAGCGAGTACTTC.

The chain has TRBV7-9 and TRBJ1-1; D may be TRBD1 (5 bases). With 1 base removed from V and 10 bases from J, the gap between germline ends came to 10 bases. The CDR3 contains 12 residues. In germline, CDR1 is SEHNR, CDR2 FQNEAQ (reference sequence). This CDR3 is CASSLGAGVAFF. In DNA, the CDR3 is TGTGCCAGCAGCTTAGGTGCGGGGGTAGCTTTCTTT.

The sample holds a few counts of this clone. This CDR3 is CAWSGTVNTGELFF. Here the CDR3 DNA reads TGTGCCTGGAGTGGAACGGTGAACACCGGGGAGCTGTTTTTT. The J gene is TRBJ2-2, the V gene TRBV30; no clear D gene. This CDR3 comprises 14 residues. Trimming cost V 1 base and J 1 base, with 7 bases left between them. Germline values: CDR1 GTSNPN, CDR2 SVGIG (reference sequence).